These 18 T cell receptor beta chains were sequenced from one sample in a study of technical replicates of blood from a few donors. Produced via immunoSEQ multiplex PCR; TCRdb's table is partial and in-frame only. The sample consists of about 98,000 clones, around 95% of them appearing once. Sequenced input: T cells isolated from PBMCs. The receptors here all came from a human donor in good health.

The V and J genes are TRBV5-1 and TRBJ1-3; D gene unclear. Germline assignment: CDR1 SGHRS and CDR2 YFSETQ. The CDR3 loop spans 17 amino acids. The V end was cut by 2 bases, the J end by 0 bases, with 15 bases between. In DNA, the CDR3 is TGCGCCAGCAGCTTTGAGGAGGTCTTGAGCTCTGGAAACACCATATATTTT. Its protein product is CASSFEEVLSSGNTIYF.

The genes are TRBV19 and TRBJ1-4; TRBD1 might be the D (5 bases). Trimming stripped 6 bases from V and 8 bases from J, with 19 bases between. The germline V gene has CDR1 LNHDA and CDR2 SQIVND (reference sequence). This CDR3 comprises 15 residues. CDR3 in amino acids: CASSRPPGRGEKLFF. The CDR3 nucleotides are TGTGCCAGTAGCCGACCCCCGGGGCGGGGAGAAAAACTGTTTTTT.

This chain joins TRBV5-6 and TRBJ1-1; 9 nucleotides line up with TRBD1. The CDR3 length is 15 residues. Trimming cost V 4 bases and J 4 bases; bases outside gene matches: 8. The V gene's germline CDR1 is SGHDT and CDR2 YYEEEE. CDR3 in amino acids: CASSRSGTGPTEAFF. CDR3 DNA: TGTGCCAGCAGCCGTTCCGGGACAGGGCCCACTGAAGCTTTCTTT.

This chain links TRBV10-2 with TRBJ1-5, with unresolved D. The CDR3 is 15 amino acids. Germline lookup yields CDR1 WSHSY and CDR2 SAAADI. V dropped 0 bases and J dropped 6 bases, with 12 bases sitting between them. In DNA, the CDR3 is TGCGCCAGCAGTGAGTCAGGAGGGCGGGGTCAGCCCCAGCATTTT. It is translated as CASSESGGRGQPQHF.

The chain is built from TRBV13 and TRBJ2-7; 9 bases match TRBD1. CDR1 and CDR2 (germline): PRHDT, FYEKMQ (reference sequence). The CDR3 covers 17 residues. V was clipped by 0 bases and J by 3 bases; unmatched bases: 9. DNA of the CDR3: TGTGCCAGCAGCTTAGGGTCGTGGGGGACAGGGTACTACGAGCAGTACTTC. Residues: CASSLGSWGTGYYEQYF.

The gene calls are TRBV18 and TRBJ1-5; D unclear. From germline, CDR1 is KGHSH and CDR2 LQKENI. This CDR3 has 13 amino acids. Between the trimmed V and J ends, which lost 2 bases and 7 bases, there was a span of 9 bases. The CDR3 protein is CASSPDESQPQHF. The CDR3 nucleotides read TGTGCCAGCTCACCAGATGAGTCACAGCCCCAGCATTTT.

This rearrangement joins TRBV19 to TRBJ2-7, with D maybe TRBD1 (6 bases). The CDR3 is 14 amino acids. Germline assignment: CDR1 LNHDA and CDR2 SQIVND (reference sequence). The V gene lost 7 bases and the J gene lost 3 bases, with 16 bases spanning the gap. CDR3 bases: TGTGCCAGTAACGACGGGACACTGGACTACGAGCAGTACTTC. It encodes CASNDGTLDYEQYF.

The genes are TRBV11-2 and TRBJ2-3; TRBD2 is a possible D gene (7 bases). Germline V lookup: CDR1 SGHAT, CDR2 FQNNGV. Trimming removed 5 bases at V and 1 base at J, with 16 bases between. There are 16 residues in the CDR3. In nucleotides, the CDR3 is TGTGCCAGCAGCCGCTTTTCGGGGGGCCGCACAGATACGCAGTATTTT. It codes for CASSRFSGGRTDTQYF. Full variable domain (rest looked up from reference TRBV11-2 and TRBJ2-3): EAGVAQSPRYKIIEKRQSVAFWCNPISGHATLYWYQQILGQGPKLLIQFQNNGVVDDSQLPKDRFSAERLKGVDSTLKIQPAKLEDSAVYLCASSRFSGGRTDTQYFGPGTRLTVL.

This rearrangement joins TRBV5-6 to TRBJ2-7, with a tentative D call TRBD2 (6 bases). The V end lost 4 bases, the J end lost 6 bases, and 14 bases lay between the germline ends. The CDR3 is 13 amino acids. Looked up from germline, CDR1 is SGHDT and CDR2 is YYEEEE. In DNA, the CDR3 is TGTGCCAGCAGCCGGGAGTTCTTAGGCGAGCAGTACTTC. Amino acids: CASSREFLGEQYF.

The chain recombines TRBV18 with TRBJ2-1, with 12 bases matching TRBD2. The V segment lost 2 bases and the J segment 10 bases; nucleotides outside the gene matches: 12. CDR3 length: 17 amino acids. Germline CDR1 is KGHSH and CDR2 is LQKENI. The CDR3 bases are TGTGCCAGCTCACCATTAGAGCTAGCGGGAGGGCCAGGGGAGCAGTTCTTC. Encoded protein: CASSPLELAGGPGEQFF.

This chain connects TRBV4-1 to TRBJ2-5, with 8 bases matching TRBD1. After removal of 2 bases from V and 5 bases from J, the junction contained 10 bases not matched to a gene. Germline lookup yields CDR1 MGHRA and CDR2 YSYEKL. The CDR3 spans 16 residues. The CDR3: CASSQSPGQERETQYF. CDR3 in DNA: TGCGCCAGCAGCCAATCCCCGGGACAGGAGAGGGAGACCCAGTACTTC.

The chain has TRBV7-3 and TRBJ1-1; no definite D call. Looked up from germline, CDR1 is SGHTA and CDR2 is FQGTGA. The CDR3 totals 16 residues. Trimming took off 5 bases at V and 0 bases at J, with 16 bases between the two ends. In DNA, the CDR3 is TGTGCCAGCAGCCCCGAAAGGAGCACGTTGAACACTGAAGCTTTCTTT. Its protein product is CASSPERSTLNTEAFF.

This chain links TRBV29-1 with TRBJ1-4; tentatively, D is TRBD1 (6 bases). Germline lookup yields CDR1 SQVTM and CDR2 ANQGSEA. Trimming stripped 6 bases from V and 5 bases from J, with 22 bases between. The length of the CDR3 is 16 residues. CDR3 DNA sequence: TGCAGCGTGAGGGGGAAGTTGGGGGGGCCCAATGAAAAACTGTTTTTT. It encodes CSVRGKLGGPNEKLFF. Full variable domain (rest looked up from reference TRBV29-1 and TRBJ1-4): SAVISQKPSRDICQRGTSLTIQCQVDSQVTMMFWYRQQPGQSLTLIATANQGSEATYESGFVIDKFPISRPNLTFSTLTVSNMSPEDSSIYLCSVRGKLGGPNEKLFFGSGTQLSVL.

Only a few counts were recorded for this clone. The rearrangement uses TRBV4-1 and TRBJ1-1, with 7 bases that match TRBD1. The CDR3 length is 14 residues. The V segment lost 3 bases and the J segment 7 bases; nucleotides outside the gene matches: 8. Looked up from germline, CDR1 is MGHRA and CDR2 is YSYEKL. DNA for the CDR3: TGCGCCAGCAGCCAGTCCATAGGGACAGATGAAGCTTTCTTT. Its protein product is CASSQSIGTDEAFF.

CDR3: CASSQSRTGSIAKNIQYF. Here the CDR3 DNA reads TGCGCCAGCAGCCAATCAAGGACAGGGTCGATAGCCAAAAACATTCAGTACTTC. The chain employs TRBV4-1 and TRBJ2-4; 8 bases map to TRBD1. CDR3 length equals 18 residues. V lost 2 bases and J lost 0; bases outside the gene matches: 9. Germline CDR1 MGHRA, CDR2 YSYEKL.

The gene calls are TRBV29-1 and TRBJ2-7; D may be TRBD2 (6 bases). The germline gives CDR1 SQVTM, CDR2 ANQGSEA. The CDR3 has 12 residues. The V end was cut by 6 bases, the J end by 6 bases, with 15 bases between. The CDR3 DNA is TGCAGCGTAGAGCTAGCGAGAGGCGAGCAGTACTTC. Protein: CSVELARGEQYF.

J is TRBJ2-3 and V is TRBV4-2, with TRBD2 matching over 12 bases. Trimming cost V 5 bases and J 4 bases; bases outside gene matches: 4. The germline CDR1 and CDR2 sequences are LGHNA and YNFKEQ. The CDR3 extends over 15 amino acids. The CDR3 DNA is TGTGCCAGCAGCTCTAGCGGGGGGGCCCCAGATACGCAGTATTTT. It yields the protein CASSSSGGAPDTQYF.

This rearrangement joins TRBV29-1 to TRBJ2-7, with D tentatively TRBD1 (6 bases). CDR1 is SQVTM, CDR2 ANQGSEA, per germline. This CDR3 region has 13 residues. The V end lost 5 bases, the J end lost 3 bases, and 14 bases lay between the germline ends. The CDR3 region has the DNA TGCAGCGTTAGGGGGTACCAAAACTACGAGCAGTACTTC. Translated, it gives CSVRGYQNYEQYF.